This T cell receptor (beta chain) was found in a study of blood T cell repertoires in COVID-19. Germline assignment: CDR1 MNHEY and CDR2 SVGAGI. V was cut by 4 bases and J by 6 bases, with 12 bases left in between. CDR3 length: 13 residues. This clone was seen only once. The assay was immunoSEQ multiplex PCR, and TCRdb's table has in-frame clones only and misses some. The sample records 250,000 to 300,000 clones, approximately 93% being singletons. The source is a woman in her 30s with COVID-19, enrolled during active disease. The chain has TRBV6-5 and TRBJ1-1; a possible D gene is TRBD1 (6 bases). The sequenced sample was peripheral blood. CDR3 nucleotide sequence: TGTGCCAGCAGTTTGCACAGGGACGCTGAAGCTTTCTTT. Translated, it gives CASSLHRDAEAFF.